This TCR beta chain is from a study of T cells in localized non-small cell lung cancer. Notes on the study in general: Sequencing was limited to one tumor region, leaving the possibility of heterogeneity open. Among the top 100 tumor clones, a median about 60 appeared in adjacent lung. Tumor trailed uninvolved adjacent lung in T cell clonality, which peaked there.

The data were produced by immunoSEQ multiplex PCR, yet TCRdb's version contains in-frame clones alone and is incomplete. This sample has tens of thousands of clones, with roughly 80% found just once. Points on this clone: What it binds is unknown.

The CDR3 runs to 17 residues. V lost 2 bases to trimming and J lost 4 bases, with 18 bases between them. Germline V CDR1 and CDR2: SEHNR, FQNEAQ (reference sequence). Sequencing was performed on PBMCs, taken before any cancer treatment. The V and J genes are TRBV7-9 and TRBJ1-3; perhaps TRBD1 as D (6 bases). The TCR originated in a man aged 40-75 years with stage II squamous cell lung carcinoma. CDR3 in DNA: TGTGCCAGCAGCTTACTTCTGGGTCAGGGGAAAGGAAACACCATATATTTT. It encodes CASSLLLGQGKGNTIYF. Supplemented by reference TRBV7-9 and TRBJ1-3, the full variable domain reads DTGVSQNPRHKITKRGQNVTFRCDPISEHNRLYWYRQTLGQGPEFLTYFQNEAQLEKSRLLSDRFSAERPKGSFSTLEIQRTEQGDSAMYLCASSLLLGQGKGNTIYFGEGSWLTVV.